This T cell receptor beta chain is from a study of shared clonotypes between healthy human individuals. Assay used: immunoSEQ multiplex PCR; TCRdb lists only in-frame clones, some missing. This sample has about 1,500,000 clones, with 96% found just once. CDR1 is SQVTM, CDR2 ANQGSEA, per germline. The CDR3 consists of 15 residues. Trimming took 0 bases from V and 1 from J, leaving 10 bases between them. The sequencing sample was made of naive CD4+ T cells sorted from blood. Subset reported: CD45RA+ positively selected. This sequence was found in a man in his thirties or forties in good health. The chain carries TRBV29-1 and TRBJ1-5; D gene uncertain. The CDR3 DNA reads as TGCAGCGTTGAAGACACAGTGAAGAGCAATCAGCCCCAGCATTTT. Amino acids: CSVEDTVKSNQPQHF.